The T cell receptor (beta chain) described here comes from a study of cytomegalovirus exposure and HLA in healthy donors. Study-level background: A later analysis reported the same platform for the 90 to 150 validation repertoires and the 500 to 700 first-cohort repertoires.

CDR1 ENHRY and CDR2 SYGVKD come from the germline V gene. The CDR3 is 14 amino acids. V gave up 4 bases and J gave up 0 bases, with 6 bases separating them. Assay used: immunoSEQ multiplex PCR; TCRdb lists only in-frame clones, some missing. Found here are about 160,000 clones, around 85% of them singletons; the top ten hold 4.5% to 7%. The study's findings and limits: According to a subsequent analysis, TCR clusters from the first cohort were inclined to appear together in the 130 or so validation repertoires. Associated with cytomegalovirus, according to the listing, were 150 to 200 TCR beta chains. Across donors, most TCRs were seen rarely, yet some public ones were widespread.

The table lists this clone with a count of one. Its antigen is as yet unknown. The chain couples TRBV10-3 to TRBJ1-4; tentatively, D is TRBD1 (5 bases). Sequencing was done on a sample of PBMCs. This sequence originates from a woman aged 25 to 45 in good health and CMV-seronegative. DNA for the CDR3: TGTGCCATCAGTGCGGGGGCAACTAATGAAAAACTGTTTTTT. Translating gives CAISAGATNEKLFF.